The T cell receptor beta chain described here comes from a study of response to subunit inactivated influenza vaccine. General study points: Authors suggested that a seasonal influenza vaccination recruits few new T cells each time.

TCRdb re-called the RT-PCR reads with MiXCR, one entry per CDR3 protein. The sample holds 700,000 to 900,000 distinct CDR3 sequences; less than 25% are singletons and the top ten take roughly 10%. In this sample, this clonotype turned up many times. What it binds is not known. This CDR3 is built from 13 residues. Germline V CDR1 and CDR2: SQVTM, ANQGSEA. After removal of 4 bases from V and 6 bases from J, the junction contained 7 bases not matched to a gene. The clonotype was recovered from a man in his fifties who received an inactivated influenza vaccine. The sequences come from PBMCs from blood, collected about 5 days after vaccination. This chain connects TRBV29-1 to TRBJ2-7, with 9 bases lining up with TRBD2. CDR3 residues: CSVVASGIGEQYF. The CDR3, as DNA: TGCAGCGTTGTGGCTAGCGGGATTGGCGAGCAGTACTTC.